The 31 T cell receptor beta chains below all came from one sample that was sequenced in a study of Graves' ophthalmopathy and Graves' hyperthyroidism. Amplification of TCR beta CDR3 regions used RNA transcripts. First-round RT-PCR with HTBI primers preceded a second-round multiplex PCR. In TCRdb, the multiplex PCR reads were re-called with MiXCR into one record per CDR3 protein. The data contain more than 300,000 distinct CDR3 sequences, approximately 15% of them singletons. The sequenced material came from peripheral blood. Receptors were obtained from a woman aged 18-35 years with stable Graves' hyperthyroidism.

This clonotype was detected only a few times. V usage is TRBV11-2 and J usage is TRBJ1-2; no definite D call. The germline gives CDR1 SGHAT, CDR2 FQNNGV. The CDR3 is made up of 12 amino acids. Trimming shortened V by 4 bases and J by 8 bases, and 11 bases separated the two germline ends. CDR3: CASSSILNGYTF. The CDR3 DNA reads TGTGCCAGCAGCTCAATCTTAAACGGCTACACCTTC.

This clonotype was picked up many times. This chain links TRBV6-2 or TRBV6-3 with TRBJ1-5; 7 nucleotides agree with TRBD1. CDR1 MNHEY and CDR2 SVGEGT come from the germline V gene. Trimming removed 8 bases from V and 1 base from J; junction bases left unmatched: 8. This CDR3 spans 15 amino acids. The DNA of the CDR3 is TGTGCCAGCGTGGCAGGGGGGCGAAGCAATCAGCCCCAGCATTTT. Protein: CASVAGGRSNQPQHF.

This clonotype came up a few times. The chain uses TRBV10-1 and TRBJ2-2; unclear D gene. Trimming cost V 0 bases and J 4 bases, with 6 bases left between them. Germline V CDR1 and CDR2: WNHNN, SYGVQD (reference sequence). The CDR3 is made up of 14 amino acids. The CDR3 coding sequence is TGCGCCAGCAGTGAGTCAGACTCCACCGGGGAGCTGTTTTTT. Protein: CASSESDSTGELFF.

This clonotype appeared many times. The CDR3 nucleotides are TGTGCCAGCAGCTTAACGGACGGAGCTAACTATGGCTACACCTTC. This codes for CASSLTDGANYGYTF. The chain uses TRBV7-8 and TRBJ1-2; D not resolved. Looked up from germline, CDR1 is SGHVS and CDR2 is FQNEAQ. V was clipped by 2 bases and J by 0 bases, with 10 bases between them. The CDR3 has 15 residues.

This clonotype appeared many times. This chain links TRBV12-3 or TRBV12-4 with TRBJ1-5, with 10 bases aligning to TRBD1. J was trimmed by 6 bases and V by 3 bases; bases with no gene match: 5. CDR3 size: 15 residues. CDR3 residues: CASSFGDRGFQPQHF. Written as DNA, the CDR3 is TGTGCCAGCAGTTTTGGGGACAGGGGCTTTCAGCCCCAGCATTTT.

This clonotype was picked up many times. V usage is TRBV6-1 and J usage is TRBJ2-7; TRBD1 aligns across 9 bases. The CDR3 totals 15 residues. With 4 bases clipped from V and 5 bases from J, the junction kept 9 bases outside the gene matches. From germline, CDR1 is MNHNS and CDR2 SASEGT. In nucleotides, the CDR3 is TGTGCCAGCAGTGTAATGACAGGGGGAGGACACGAGCAGTACTTC. The encoded protein is CASSVMTGGGHEQYF.

This clonotype was counted at least ten times. The chain carries TRBV6-5 and TRBJ1-5; TRBD1 matches at 8 bases. The CDR3 length is 16 residues. The ends lost 2 bases at V and 0 bases at J; junction bases unmatched: 3. Germline V gene data show CDR1 as MNHEY and CDR2 as SVGAGI. CDR3 sequence (DNA): TGTGCCAGCAGTTACGGACAGGGCATTAGCAATCAGCCCCAGCATTTT. This translates into CASSYGQGISNQPQHF.

This clonotype was picked up many times. The chain's CDR3 is CASSSDSYTDTQYF. The CDR3 coding sequence is TGTGCCAGCAGTTCGGACAGCTACACAGATACGCAGTATTTT. V gene TRBV7-2 combines with J gene TRBJ2-3, with a weak D call TRBD1 (6 bases). The V and J ends lost 6 bases and 2 bases respectively, with 12 bases between them. Germline CDR1 SGHTA, CDR2 FQGNSA. This CDR3 has 14 amino acids.

This clonotype was counted many times. Here the CDR3 DNA reads TGTGCCAGTACGATGACAGCGGGGAACACTGAAGCTTTCTTT. Its translation: CASTMTAGNTEAFF. This rearrangement joins TRBV19 to TRBJ1-1, with TRBD1 as a possible D gene (5 bases). V lost 7 bases, J lost 1 base, and 13 bases lay in between. There are 14 residues in the CDR3. Germline CDR1 and CDR2: LNHDA and SQIVND (reference sequence).

This clonotype was seen ten or more times. The rearrangement uses TRBV6-6 and TRBJ1-1; the match to TRBD1 covers 11 bases. CDR1 MNHNY and CDR2 SVGAGI come from the germline V gene (reference sequence). The trim removed 5 bases at V and 3 bases at J, leaving 8 bases unmatched. The CDR3 contains 16 residues. This CDR3 is CASSTGTGGPDTEAFF. DNA of the CDR3: TGTGCCAGCAGTACCGGGACAGGGGGACCGGACACTGAAGCTTTCTTT.

At least ten counts were recorded for this clonotype. The chain combines TRBV29-1 with TRBJ1-3, with 9 bases fitting TRBD1. The CDR3 length is 14 residues. The V and J ends lost 6 bases and 4 bases, in that order; junction bases with no gene match: 7. The V gene's germline CDR1 is SQVTM and CDR2 ANQGSEA. CDR3 nucleotide sequence: TGCAGCGTCAGGGACAGGGCGGAAGGAAACACCATATATTTT. This encodes CSVRDRAEGNTIYF.

At least ten counts were recorded for this clonotype. V and J are TRBV6-2 or TRBV6-3 and TRBJ2-2; 12 nucleotides match TRBD2. The CDR3 consists of 19 residues. The J segment lost 4 bases and the V segment lost 6 bases, leaving 15 bases of the junction unmatched. Germline assignment: CDR1 MNHEY and CDR2 SVGEGT. The CDR3 DNA reads as TGTGCCAGCAGCCCGACTATGCTAGCGGGGGGGCGGGGCACCGGGGAGCTGTTTTTT. Its translation is CASSPTMLAGGRGTGELFF.

There are many counts of this clonotype. The chain has TRBV4-1 and TRBJ1-1; D is uncertain. Germline V CDR1 and CDR2: MGHRA, YSYEKL. This CDR3 region has 10 residues. V gave up 5 bases and J gave up 11 bases, with 9 bases separating them. CDR3 in DNA: TGCGCCAGCAGCTCGGGTAGGGCTTTCTTT. Translating it yields CASSSGRAFF.

The V and J genes are TRBV25-1 and TRBJ1-2, with TRBD1 as a possible D gene (6 bases). Germline CDR1 and CDR2: MGHDK and SYGVNS. Trimming took off 7 bases at V and 4 bases at J, with 10 bases between the two ends. This CDR3 has 12 residues. In DNA, the CDR3 is TGTGCCAGCAAGGGGGACACCTATGGCTACACCTTC. This sequence encodes CASKGDTYGYTF.

Ten or more counts support this clonotype. The rearrangement uses TRBV29-1 and TRBJ2-5, with TRBD1 matching over 9 bases. Germline CDR1 reads SQVTM; CDR2 reads ANQGSEA. The CDR3 length is 15 residues. V shed 1 base and J 0 bases; nucleotides not matched to a gene: 3. CDR3 loop: CSVEVRDRDQETQYF. CDR3 DNA sequence: TGCAGCGTTGAAGTCCGGGACAGGGACCAAGAGACCCAGTACTTC. Supplemented by reference TRBV29-1 and TRBJ2-5, the full variable domain reads SAVISQKPSRDICQRGTSLTIQCQVDSQVTMMFWYRQQPGQSLTLIATANQGSEATYESGFVIDKFPISRPNLTFSTLTVSNMSPEDSSIYLCSVEVRDRDQETQYFGPGTRLLVL.

Ten or more counts support this clonotype. V gene TRBV9 combines with J gene TRBJ2-5; 7 bases align to TRBD2. CDR3 length equals 14 residues. J was trimmed by 3 bases and V by 6 bases; bases with no gene match: 8. Per germline, CDR1 SGDLS and CDR2 YYNGEE. CDR3 residues: CASKAGLAEETQYF. As DNA, the CDR3 is TGTGCCAGCAAGGCAGGTCTAGCGGAAGAGACCCAGTACTTC.

This clonotype was counted at least ten times. J is TRBJ1-1 and V is TRBV12-3 or TRBV12-4; tentatively, D is TRBD1 (5 bases). This CDR3 has 14 residues. Trimming shortened V by 7 bases and J by 2 bases, and 14 bases separated the two germline ends. The CDR3 bases are TGTGCCAGCAAGCCCCAGGGCCCCAACACTGAAGCTTTCTTT. It translates to CASKPQGPNTEAFF.

Only a few counts were recorded for this clonotype. This chain links TRBV5-1 with TRBJ1-4; no clear D. CDR1 SGHRS and CDR2 YFSETQ come from the germline V gene. Trimming took off 3 bases at V and 7 bases at J, with 10 bases between the two ends. This CDR3 is 13 amino acids long. DNA of the CDR3: TGCGCCAGCAGCTATAAAGAGGTTGAAAAACTGTTTTTT. Translation gives CASSYKEVEKLFF.

This clonotype showed up many times. CDR3 coding DNA: TGTGCCAGCAGTGCGGCGGGAGGCTATGGCTACACCTTC. Protein sequence: CASSAAGGYGYTF. This chain links TRBV28 with TRBJ1-2, with D hard to call. Trimming shortened V by 5 bases and J by 4 bases, and 11 bases separated the two germline ends. This CDR3 spans 13 amino acids. CDR1 is MDHEN, CDR2 SYDVKM, per germline.

The chain is built from TRBV19 and TRBJ2-2, with 16 bases lining up with TRBD2. J was trimmed by 4 bases and V by 6 bases; bases with no gene match: 11. The CDR3 covers 19 residues. Per germline, CDR1 LNHDA and CDR2 SQIVND (reference sequence). CDR3 sequence: CASSPPGLAGGLSTGELFF. CDR3 nucleotide sequence: TGTGCCAGTAGCCCCCCGGGACTAGCGGGGGGGCTGAGCACCGGGGAGCTGTTTTTT.

This clonotype was recorded once. A much larger clone sits a single nucleotide away, making a read error possible. V and J are TRBV28 and TRBJ1-2, with D tentatively TRBD1 (5 bases). V shed 6 bases and J shed 7 bases, with 21 bases lying between them. The CDR3 extends over 15 amino acids. Germline V gene data show CDR1 as MDHEN and CDR2 as SYDVKM. The chain's CDR3 is CASSPSQGNGGGYTF. DNA of the CDR3: TGTGCCAGCAGCCCATCCCAGGGAAACGGGGGTGGCTACACCTTC.

The chain uses TRBV27 and TRBJ1-1; TRBD1 agrees at 9 bases. The trim removed 7 bases at V and 5 bases at J, leaving 8 bases unmatched. From germline, CDR1 is MNHEY and CDR2 SMNVEV (reference sequence). The CDR3 runs to 14 residues. The CDR3 spells CASKLQGAITEAFF. The CDR3, as DNA: TGTGCCAGCAAGTTACAGGGGGCTATTACTGAAGCTTTCTTT.

This clonotype has at least ten counts. This sequence joins TRBV16 and TRBJ1-1; the D gene is possibly TRBD1 (6 bases). The CDR3 is 15 amino acids. V lost 4 bases to trimming and J lost 0 bases, with 12 bases between them. The germline gives CDR1 KGHSY, CDR2 FQNENV. CDR3 loop: CASSLMTGMNTEAFF. As DNA, the CDR3 is TGTGCCAGCAGCCTTATGACAGGAATGAACACTGAAGCTTTCTTT.

The rearrangement links TRBV18 to TRBJ2-7; 7 bases align to TRBD2. Germline V gene sequence: CDR1 KGHSH, CDR2 LQKENI. J gave up 0 bases and V 6 bases, and 14 bases lay outside the gene matches. The CDR3 extends over 17 amino acids. The chain's CDR3 is CASSDMGSERGSYEQYF. The CDR3 DNA reads as TGTGCCAGCTCGGATATGGGCTCGGAGCGGGGCTCCTACGAGCAGTACTTC.

V usage is TRBV4-1 and J usage is TRBJ1-3; D is unclear. This CDR3 region has 15 residues. Trimming took 1 base from V and 0 from J, leaving 7 bases between them. Germline loops: CDR1 MGHRA, CDR2 YSYEKL. The DNA of the CDR3 is TGCGCCAGCAGCCAAGGAGTCCACTCTGGAAACACCATATATTTT. As protein: CASSQGVHSGNTIYF.

Written as DNA, the CDR3 is TGCGCCAGCAGCTTGGGGACGGTTAGCAATCAGCCCCAGCATTTT. It is translated as CASSLGTVSNQPQHF. This chain uses TRBV5-1 with TRBJ1-5; no clear D. The V end was cut by 0 bases, the J end by 0 bases, with 7 bases between. From germline, CDR1 is SGHRS and CDR2 YFSETQ. The CDR3 is 15 amino acids.

Ten or more counts support this clonotype. The V call is TRBV7-2, the J call TRBJ1-5, with D unresolved. CDR1 SGHTA and CDR2 FQGNSA come from the germline V gene. Trimming took 1 base from V and 7 from J, leaving 14 bases between them. The CDR3 is 15 amino acids. Here the CDR3 DNA reads TGTGCCAGCAGCTTAGAGCCTCGGCAAGGCCAGCCCCAGCATTTT. This translates into CASSLEPRQGQPQHF.

In its sample, this clonotype was seen many times. V usage is TRBV15 and J usage is TRBJ2-7, with 8 bases matching TRBD1. The junction had 5 bases not matched to a gene; V was cut back by 3 bases and J by 4 bases. Germline loops: CDR1 LNHNV, CDR2 YYDKDF (reference sequence). The CDR3 loop spans 14 amino acids. CDR3 loop: CATSSLGQGYEQYF. The CDR3 nucleotides are TGTGCCACCAGCAGCCTTGGACAGGGTTACGAGCAGTACTTC.

This clonotype was counted at least ten times. The CDR3 sequence: CATSRDRSSAEAFF. CDR3 in DNA: TGTGCCACCAGCAGAGACAGGTCCTCAGCTGAAGCTTTCTTT. The rearrangement joins TRBV15 to TRBJ1-1; D ambiguous. This CDR3 is 14 amino acids long. The V end was cut by 0 bases, the J end by 6 bases, with 11 bases between. The germline V gene has CDR1 LNHNV and CDR2 YYDKDF (reference sequence).

This clonotype was counted at least ten times. CDR3 in amino acids: CATSRDPQDTQYF. For the CDR3, the DNA is TGTGCCACCAGCAGAGATCCCCAGGATACGCAGTATTTT. The rearrangement links TRBV15 to TRBJ2-3, with no clear D. This CDR3 has 13 residues. V was pared by 0 bases and J by 6 bases, with 7 bases between. Germline CDR1 and CDR2: LNHNV and YYDKDF (reference sequence). The full variable domain, in which reference TRBV15 and TRBJ2-3 provide the parts outside the CDR3, is DAMVIQNPRYQVTQFGKPVTLSCSQTLNHNVMYWYQQKSSQAPKLLFHYYDKDFNNEADTPDNFQSRRPNTSFCFLDIRSPGLGDTAMYLCATSRDPQDTQYFGPGTRLTVL.

This clonotype came up many times. The J gene is TRBJ1-2, the V gene TRBV11-2; D gene unclear. Trimming removed 1 base from V and 4 bases from J, with 13 bases in between. From germline, CDR1 is SGHAT and CDR2 FQNNGV. CDR3 length: 15 amino acids. Here the CDR3 reads CASSLVGLASYGYTF. CDR3 nucleotides: TGTGCCAGCAGCTTAGTAGGTCTGGCATCCTATGGCTACACCTTC. Full variable domain (rest looked up from reference TRBV11-2 and TRBJ1-2): EAGVAQSPRYKIIEKRQSVAFWCNPISGHATLYWYQQILGQGPKLLIQFQNNGVVDDSQLPKDRFSAERLKGVDSTLKIQPAKLEDSAVYLCASSLVGLASYGYTFGSGTRLTVV.